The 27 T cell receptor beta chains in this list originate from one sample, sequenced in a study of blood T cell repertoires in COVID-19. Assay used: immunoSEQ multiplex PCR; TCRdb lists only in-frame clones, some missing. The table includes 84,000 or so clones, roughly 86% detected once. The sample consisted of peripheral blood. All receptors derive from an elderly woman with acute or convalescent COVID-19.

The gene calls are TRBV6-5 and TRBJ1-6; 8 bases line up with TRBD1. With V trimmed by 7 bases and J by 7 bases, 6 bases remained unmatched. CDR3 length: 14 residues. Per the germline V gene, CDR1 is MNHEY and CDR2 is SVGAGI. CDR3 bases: TGTGCCAGCACGGCGACAGGGGACAATTCACCCCTCCACTTT. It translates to CASTATGDNSPLHF.

The DNA for the CDR3 is TGTGCCAGCAGTCCCAGGACAACCGCCTACGAGCAGTACTTC. This gives the protein CASSPRTTAYEQYF. The rearrangement links TRBV28 to TRBJ2-7; D is possibly TRBD1 (5 bases). The CDR3 has 14 residues. The V and J ends lost 5 bases and 2 bases respectively, with 13 bases between them. Germline CDR1 is MDHEN and CDR2 is SYDVKM. Filled out from reference TRBV28 and TRBJ2-7, the complete variable domain reads DVKVTQSSRYLVKRTGEKVFLECVQDMDHENMFWYRQDPGLGLRLIYFSYDVKMKEKGDIPEGYSVSREKKERFSLILESASTNQTSMYLCASSPRTTAYEQYFGPGTRLTVT.

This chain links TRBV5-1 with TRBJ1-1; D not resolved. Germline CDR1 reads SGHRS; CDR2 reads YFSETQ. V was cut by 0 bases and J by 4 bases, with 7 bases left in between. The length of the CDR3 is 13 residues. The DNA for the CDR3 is TGCGCCAGCAGCTTGGAAAGCTTCACTGAAGCTTTCTTT. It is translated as CASSLESFTEAFF.

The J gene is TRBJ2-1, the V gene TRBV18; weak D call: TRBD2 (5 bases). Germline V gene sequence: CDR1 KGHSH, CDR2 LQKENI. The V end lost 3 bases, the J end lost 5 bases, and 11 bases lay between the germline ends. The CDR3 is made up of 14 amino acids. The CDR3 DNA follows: TGTGCCAGCTCACCCCGGGGTAGGAACAATGAGCAGTTCTTC. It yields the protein CASSPRGRNNEQFF.

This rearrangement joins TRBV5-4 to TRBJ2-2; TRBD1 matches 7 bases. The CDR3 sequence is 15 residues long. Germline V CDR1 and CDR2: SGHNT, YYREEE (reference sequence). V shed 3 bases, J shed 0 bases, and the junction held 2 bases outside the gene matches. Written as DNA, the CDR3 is TGTGCCAGCAGCTGGGACAGCCCGAACACCGGGGAGCTGTTTTTT. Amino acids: CASSWDSPNTGELFF.

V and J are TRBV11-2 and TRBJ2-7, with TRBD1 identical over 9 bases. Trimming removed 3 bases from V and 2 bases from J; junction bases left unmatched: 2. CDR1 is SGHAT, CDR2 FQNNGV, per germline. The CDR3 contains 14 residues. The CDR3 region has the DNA TGTGCCAGCAGCTTGGGACAGGGCGCCTACGAGCAGTACTTC. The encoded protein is CASSLGQGAYEQYF.

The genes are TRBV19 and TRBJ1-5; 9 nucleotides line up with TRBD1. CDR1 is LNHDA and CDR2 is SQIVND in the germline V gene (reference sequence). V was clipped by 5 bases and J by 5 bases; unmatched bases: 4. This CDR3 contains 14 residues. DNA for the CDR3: TGTGCCAGTAGTGCAGGACAGGGGTATCAGCCCCAGCATTTT. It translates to CASSAGQGYQPQHF.

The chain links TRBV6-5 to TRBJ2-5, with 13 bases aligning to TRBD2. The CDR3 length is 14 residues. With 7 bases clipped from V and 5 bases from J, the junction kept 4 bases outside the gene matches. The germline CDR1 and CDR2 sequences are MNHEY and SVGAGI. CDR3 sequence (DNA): TGTGCCAGCAAAGGACTAGCGGGGGTGGAGACCCAGTACTTC. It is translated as CASKGLAGVETQYF.

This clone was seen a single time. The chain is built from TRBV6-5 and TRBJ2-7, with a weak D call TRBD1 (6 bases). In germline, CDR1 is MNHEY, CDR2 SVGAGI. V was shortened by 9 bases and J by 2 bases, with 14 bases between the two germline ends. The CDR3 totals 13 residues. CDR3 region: CASKTGYTYEQYF. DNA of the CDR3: TGTGCCAGTAAGACAGGCTATACCTACGAGCAGTACTTC.

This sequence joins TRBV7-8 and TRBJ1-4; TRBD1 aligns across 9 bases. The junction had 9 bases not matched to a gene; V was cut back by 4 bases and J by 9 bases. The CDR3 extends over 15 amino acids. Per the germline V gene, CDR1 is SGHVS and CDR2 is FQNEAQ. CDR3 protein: CASSSTGGAGKKLFF. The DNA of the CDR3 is TGTGCCAGCAGCTCAACAGGGGGCGCGGGTAAAAAACTGTTTTTT. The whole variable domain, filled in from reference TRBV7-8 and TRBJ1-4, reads GAGVSQSPRYKVAKRGQDVALRCDPISGHVSLFWYQQALGQGPEFLTYFQNEAQLDKSGLPSDRFFAERPEGSVSTLKIQRTQQEDSAVYLCASSSTGGAGKKLFFGSGTQLSVL.

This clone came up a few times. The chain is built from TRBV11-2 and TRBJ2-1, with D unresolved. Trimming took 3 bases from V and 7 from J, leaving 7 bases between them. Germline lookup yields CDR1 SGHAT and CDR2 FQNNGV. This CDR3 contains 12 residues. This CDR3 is CASSFQANEQFF. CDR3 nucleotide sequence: TGTGCCAGCAGCTTTCAGGCGAATGAGCAGTTCTTC. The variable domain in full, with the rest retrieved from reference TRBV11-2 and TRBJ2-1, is EAGVAQSPRYKIIEKRQSVAFWCNPISGHATLYWYQQILGQGPKLLIQFQNNGVVDDSQLPKDRFSAERLKGVDSTLKIQPAKLEDSAVYLCASSFQANEQFFGPGTRLTVL.

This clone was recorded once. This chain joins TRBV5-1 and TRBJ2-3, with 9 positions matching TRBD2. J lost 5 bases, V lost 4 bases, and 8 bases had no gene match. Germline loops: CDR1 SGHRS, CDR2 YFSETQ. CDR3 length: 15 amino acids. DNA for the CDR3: TGCGCCAGCAGCCTGGGTAGCGGGGGTCTAGATACGCAGTATTTT. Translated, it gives CASSLGSGGLDTQYF.

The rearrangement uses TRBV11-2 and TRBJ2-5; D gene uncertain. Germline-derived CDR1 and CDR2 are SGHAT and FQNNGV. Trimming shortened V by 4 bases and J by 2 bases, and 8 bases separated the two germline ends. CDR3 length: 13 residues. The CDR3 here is CASSYSIQETQYF. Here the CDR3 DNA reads TGTGCCAGCAGCTACTCCATACAAGAGACCCAGTACTTC.

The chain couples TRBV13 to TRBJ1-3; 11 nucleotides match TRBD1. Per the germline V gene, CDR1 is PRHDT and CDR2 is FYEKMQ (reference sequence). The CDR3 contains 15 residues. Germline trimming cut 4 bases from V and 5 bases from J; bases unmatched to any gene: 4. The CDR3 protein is CASSSGQGARNTIYF. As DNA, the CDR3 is TGTGCCAGCAGCTCCGGACAGGGGGCTAGAAACACCATATATTTT.

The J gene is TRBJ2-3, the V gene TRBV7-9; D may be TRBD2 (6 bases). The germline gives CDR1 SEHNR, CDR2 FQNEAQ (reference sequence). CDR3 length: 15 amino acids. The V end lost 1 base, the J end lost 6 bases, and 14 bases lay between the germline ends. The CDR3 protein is CASSLVETRMDTQYF. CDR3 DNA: TGTGCCAGCAGCTTAGTCGAGACTAGAATGGATACGCAGTATTTT.

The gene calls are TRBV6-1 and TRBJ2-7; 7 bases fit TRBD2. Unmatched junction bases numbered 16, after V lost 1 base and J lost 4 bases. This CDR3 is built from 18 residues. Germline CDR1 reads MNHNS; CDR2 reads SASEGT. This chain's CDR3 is CASSEVRFSGRAPYEQYF. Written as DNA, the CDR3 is TGTGCCAGCAGTGAAGTCCGATTTAGCGGGCGGGCCCCATACGAGCAGTACTTC.

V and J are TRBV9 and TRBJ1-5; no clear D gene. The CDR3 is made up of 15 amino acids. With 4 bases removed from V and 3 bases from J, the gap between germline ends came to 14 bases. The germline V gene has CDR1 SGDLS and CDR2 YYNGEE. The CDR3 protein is CASSPQLGSNQPQHF. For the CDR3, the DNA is TGTGCCAGCAGCCCCCAGCTGGGCTCCAATCAGCCCCAGCATTTT.

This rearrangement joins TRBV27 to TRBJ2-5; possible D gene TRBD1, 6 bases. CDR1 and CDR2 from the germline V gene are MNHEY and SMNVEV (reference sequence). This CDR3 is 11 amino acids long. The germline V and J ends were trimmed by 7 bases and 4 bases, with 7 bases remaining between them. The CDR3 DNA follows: TGTGCCAGCAAAGGGGGAGAGACCCAGTACTTC. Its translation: CASKGGETQYF.

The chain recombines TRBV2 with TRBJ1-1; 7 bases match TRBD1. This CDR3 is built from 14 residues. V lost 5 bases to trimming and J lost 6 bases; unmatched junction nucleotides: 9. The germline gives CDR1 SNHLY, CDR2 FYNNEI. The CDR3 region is CASSTGVGFSEAFF. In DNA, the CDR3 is TGTGCCAGCAGTACAGGGGTTGGTTTTTCTGAAGCTTTCTTT.

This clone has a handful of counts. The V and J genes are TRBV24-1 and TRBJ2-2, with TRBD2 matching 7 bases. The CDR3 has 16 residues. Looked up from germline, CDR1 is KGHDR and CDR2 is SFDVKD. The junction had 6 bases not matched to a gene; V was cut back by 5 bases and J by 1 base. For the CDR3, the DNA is TGTGCCACCAGTGCTCGGGACTACAGGAACACCGGGGAGCTGTTTTTT. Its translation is CATSARDYRNTGELFF.

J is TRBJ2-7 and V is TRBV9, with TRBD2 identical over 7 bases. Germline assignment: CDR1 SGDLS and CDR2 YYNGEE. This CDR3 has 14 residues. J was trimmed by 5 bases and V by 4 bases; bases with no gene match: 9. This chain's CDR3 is CASSSRAGSHEQYF. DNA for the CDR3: TGTGCCAGCAGCTCGAGAGCGGGAAGCCACGAGCAGTACTTC.

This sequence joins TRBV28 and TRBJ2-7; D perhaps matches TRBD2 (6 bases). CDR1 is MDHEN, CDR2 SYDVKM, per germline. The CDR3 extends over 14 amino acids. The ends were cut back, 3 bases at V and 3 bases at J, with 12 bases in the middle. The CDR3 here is CASSLPGAHYEQYF. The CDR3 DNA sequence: TGTGCCAGCAGTTTGCCGGGAGCTCACTACGAGCAGTACTTC.

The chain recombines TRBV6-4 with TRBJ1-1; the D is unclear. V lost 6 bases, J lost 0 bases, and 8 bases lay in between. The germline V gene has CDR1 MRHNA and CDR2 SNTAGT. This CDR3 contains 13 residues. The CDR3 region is CASRATLNTEAFF. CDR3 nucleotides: TGTGCCAGCAGGGCGACACTGAACACTGAAGCTTTCTTT.

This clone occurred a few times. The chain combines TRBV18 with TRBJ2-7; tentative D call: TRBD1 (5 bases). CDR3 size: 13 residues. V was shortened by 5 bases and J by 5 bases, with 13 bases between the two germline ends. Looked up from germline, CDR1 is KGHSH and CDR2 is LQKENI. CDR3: CASSSDRQHEQYF. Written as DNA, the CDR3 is TGTGCCAGCTCATCAGATCGACAGCACGAGCAGTACTTC.

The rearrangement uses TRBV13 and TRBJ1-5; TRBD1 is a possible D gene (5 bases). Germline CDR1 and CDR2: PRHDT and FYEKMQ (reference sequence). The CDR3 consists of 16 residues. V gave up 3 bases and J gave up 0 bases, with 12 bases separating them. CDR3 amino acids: CASSLGGGRSNQPQHF. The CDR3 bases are TGTGCCAGCAGCTTGGGGGGAGGACGTAGCAATCAGCCCCAGCATTTT.

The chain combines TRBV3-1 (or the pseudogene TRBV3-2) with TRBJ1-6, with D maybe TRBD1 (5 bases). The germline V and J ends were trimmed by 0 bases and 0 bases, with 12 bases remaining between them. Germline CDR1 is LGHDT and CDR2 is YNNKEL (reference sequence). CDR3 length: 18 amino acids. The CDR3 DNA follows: TGTGCCAGCAGCCAAGAGGAGGGGCGAAGCTCCTATAATTCACCCCTCCACTTT. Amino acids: CASSQEEGRSSYNSPLHF.

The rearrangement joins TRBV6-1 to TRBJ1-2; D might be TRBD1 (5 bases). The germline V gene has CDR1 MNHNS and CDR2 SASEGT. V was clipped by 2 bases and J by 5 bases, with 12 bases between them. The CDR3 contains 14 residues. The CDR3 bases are TGTGCCAGCAGTGAAACGGCAGGGTGGTATGGCTACACCTTC. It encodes CASSETAGWYGYTF.